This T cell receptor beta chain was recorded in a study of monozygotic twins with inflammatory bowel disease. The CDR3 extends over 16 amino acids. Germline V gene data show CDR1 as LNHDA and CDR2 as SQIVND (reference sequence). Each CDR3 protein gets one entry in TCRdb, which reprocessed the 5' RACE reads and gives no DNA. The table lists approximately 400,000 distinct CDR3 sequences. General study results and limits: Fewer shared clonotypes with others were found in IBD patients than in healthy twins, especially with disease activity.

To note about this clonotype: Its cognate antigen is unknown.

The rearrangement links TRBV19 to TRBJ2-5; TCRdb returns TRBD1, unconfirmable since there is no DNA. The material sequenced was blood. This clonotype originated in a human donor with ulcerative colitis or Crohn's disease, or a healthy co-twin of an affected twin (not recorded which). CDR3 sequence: CASSSQGAARAETQYF.